This is a list of T cell receptor beta chains from one sample in a study of cytomegalovirus exposure and HLA in healthy donors. TCRdb's copy holds only in-frame clones and misses some; the assay was immunoSEQ multiplex PCR. The sample includes roughly 150,000 clones, around 90% of them seen just once. The sequencing input was PBMCs. Every receptor here comes from a young woman in good health and CMV-seropositive. CDR3s include the opening cysteine and the closing phenylalanine or tryptophan. The D gene is left open where the match is weak.

V	D	J	DNA	CDR3
TRBV5-1	TRBD2	TRBJ2-2	TGCGCCAGCAGCAAAGGACTAGCGACAAACACCGGGGAGCTGTTTTTT	CASSKGLATNTGELFF
TRBV6-1	.	TRBJ2-1	TGTGCCAGCAGTAGTTTAGATGAGCAGTTCTTC	CASSSLDEQFF
TRBV6-1	.	TRBJ2-3	TGTGCCAGCAGTGATGAGATGATTAGCACAGATACGCAGTATTTT	CASSDEMISTDTQYF
TRBV2	TRBD1	TRBJ2-7	TGTGCCAGCAGTGAAGGTCCGCCGGGACAGGGGAGGGTAGGACCCTTCTACGAGCAGTACTTC	CASSEGPPGQGRVGPFYEQYF
TRBV13	.	TRBJ2-3	TGTGCCAGCAGCTTGGCACAGGGTACAGATACGCAGTATTTT	CASSLAQGTDTQYF
TRBV27	TRBD2	TRBJ2-2	TGTGCCAGCAGCCCGGGACTAGCGGTTTTTACGAACACCGGGGAGCTGTTTTTT	CASSPGLAVFTNTGELFF
TRBV27	TRBD1	TRBJ2-6	TGTGCCAGCAGTTTAATGGACAGGATGAGCTCTGGGGCCAACGTCCTGACTTTC	CASSLMDRMSSGANVLTF
TRBV14	TRBD2	TRBJ2-1	TGTGCCAGCAGCCGCGGACTAGCACTTACGCCCAATGAGCAGTTCTTC	CASSRGLALTPNEQFF
TRBV6-1	.	TRBJ2-3	TGTGCCAGCAGTGATCAAGGGGGATACGGCACAGATACGCAGTATTTT	CASSDQGGYGTDTQYF
TRBV10-3	TRBD1	TRBJ2-7	TGTGCCATCAGTGATCAGGGGCAGGGGGCTTCCTACGAGCAGTACTTC	CAISDQGQGASYEQYF
TRBV28	TRBD2	TRBJ2-7	TGTGCCAGCAGTTTAAGTGGCGGGAGAGGTTACGAGCAGTACTTC	CASSLSGGRGYEQYF
TRBV19	TRBD2	TRBJ2-3	TGTGCCAGTAGTACTCTAAGTCGGGCTAGCGGGAATACTAAGATCACAGATACGCAGTATTTT	CASSTLSRASGNTKITDTQYF
TRBV6-1	TRBD2	TRBJ2-1	TGTGCCAGCAGTGTTTATTTAGGACTAGCTCTTTACAATGAGCAGTTCTTC	CASSVYLGLALYNEQFF
TRBV5-1	.	TRBJ2-2	TGCGCCAGCAGCTTTACGGGAGCGTACACCGGGGAGCTGTTTTTT	CASSFTGAYTGELFF